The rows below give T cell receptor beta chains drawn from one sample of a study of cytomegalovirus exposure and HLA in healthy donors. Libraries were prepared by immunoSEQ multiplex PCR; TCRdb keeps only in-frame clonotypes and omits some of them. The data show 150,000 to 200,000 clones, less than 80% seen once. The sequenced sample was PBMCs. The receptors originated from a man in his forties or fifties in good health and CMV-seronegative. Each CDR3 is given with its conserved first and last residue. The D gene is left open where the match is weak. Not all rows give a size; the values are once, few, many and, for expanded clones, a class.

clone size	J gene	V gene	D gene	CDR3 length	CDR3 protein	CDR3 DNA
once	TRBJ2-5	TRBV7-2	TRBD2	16	CASSLRSAGALETQYF	TGTGCCAGCAGCTTACGGTCTGCGGGAGCCTTGGAGACCCAGTACTTC
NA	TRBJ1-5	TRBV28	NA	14	CASREGNSNQPQHF	TGTGCCAGCAGGGAGGGGAATAGCAATCAGCCCCAGCATTTT
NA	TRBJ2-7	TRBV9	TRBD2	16	CASSVAPTSGAYEQYF	TGTGCCAGCAGCGTAGCTCCGACTAGCGGAGCCTACGAGCAGTACTTC
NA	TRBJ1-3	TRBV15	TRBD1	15	CATSSPGGSGNTIYF	TGTGCCACCAGCTCACCAGGGGGCTCTGGAAACACCATATATTTT
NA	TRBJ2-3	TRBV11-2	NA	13	CASSLPPKETQYF	TGTGCCAGCAGCTTACCCCCTAAGGAGACGCAGTATTTT
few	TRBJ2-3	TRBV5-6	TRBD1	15	CASLTTGGAADTQYF	TGTGCCAGCCTAACTACAGGGGGCGCGGCAGATACGCAGTATTTT
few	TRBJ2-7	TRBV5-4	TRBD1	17	CASSLEPFRGGQDEQYF	TGTGCCAGCAGCTTGGAGCCTTTCAGAGGGGGCCAGGACGAGCAGTACTTC
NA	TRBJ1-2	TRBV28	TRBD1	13	CASSRMTGGGYTF	TGTGCCAGCAGTCGGATGACAGGGGGCGGGTACACCTTC
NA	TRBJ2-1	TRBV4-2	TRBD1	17	CASSQDSGQGALNEQFF	TGTGCCAGCAGCCAAGATAGCGGACAGGGGGCGCTCAATGAGCAGTTCTTC
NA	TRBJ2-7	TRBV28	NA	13	CASSRRDLAEQYF	TGTGCCAGCAGCAGAAGGGACTTAGCCGAGCAGTACTTC
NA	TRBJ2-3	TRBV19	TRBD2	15	CASRRVAGFTDTQYF	TGTGCCAGTAGACGCGTAGCGGGGTTCACAGATACGCAGTATTTT
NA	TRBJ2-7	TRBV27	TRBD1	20	CASSLSLIPGQGTKVYEQYF	TGTGCCAGCAGTTTATCTCTTATTCCGGGACAGGGCACCAAAGTATACGAGCAGTACTTC
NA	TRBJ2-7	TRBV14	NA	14	CASSQDLRDNEQYF	TGTGCCAGCAGCCAAGATTTGAGGGACAACGAGCAGTACTTC
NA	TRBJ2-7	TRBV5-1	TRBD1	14	CASSLSDRVDEQYF	TGCGCCAGCAGCCTATCGGACAGGGTCGACGAGCAGTACTTC
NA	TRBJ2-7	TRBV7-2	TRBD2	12	CASSFSSGSLNF	TGTGCCAGCAGCTTTTCTAGCGGTTCCCTTAACTTC
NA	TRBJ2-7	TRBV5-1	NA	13	CASSEDGFQGQYF	TGCGCCAGCAGCGAAGACGGATTCCAGGGGCAGTACTTC
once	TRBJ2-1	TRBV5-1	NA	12	CASSLGAGWQFF	TGCGCCAGCAGCTTGGGGGCGGGGTGGCAGTTCTTC
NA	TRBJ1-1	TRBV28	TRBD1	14	CASISRGQRTEAFF	TGTGCCAGCATATCCCGGGGACAGAGGACTGAAGCTTTCTTT
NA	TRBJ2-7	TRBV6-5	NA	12	CASSSAEREQYF	TGTGCCAGCAGCTCGGCGGAGAGAGAGCAGTACTTC
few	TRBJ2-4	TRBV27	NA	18	CASRGTTPPPLAKNSQYF	TGTGCCAGCAGGGGAACTACTCCACCGCCTCTAGCCAAAAACAGTCAGTACTTC
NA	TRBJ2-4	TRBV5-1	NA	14	CASSPGDQSTCQYF	TGCGCCAGCAGCCCGGGGGACCAAAGTACCTGTCAGTACTTC
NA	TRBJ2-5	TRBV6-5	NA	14	CASSRRDGQETQYF	TGTGCCAGCAGTCGGAGGGATGGCCAAGAGACCCAGTACTTC
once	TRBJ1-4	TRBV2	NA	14	CASITGQYNEKLFF	TGTGCCAGCATCACGGGACAATATAATGAAAAACTGTTTTTT
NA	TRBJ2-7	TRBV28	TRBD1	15	CASSFPGQGAPEQYF	TGTGCCAGCAGTTTTCCGGGACAGGGGGCGCCCGAGCAGTACTTC
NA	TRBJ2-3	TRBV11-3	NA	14	CASSRRDTTDTQYF	TGTGCCAGCAGCCGAAGGGACACGACAGATACGCAGTATTTT
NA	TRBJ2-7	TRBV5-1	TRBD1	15	CASRRSGQGFDEQYF	TGCGCCAGCAGGCGCTCCGGACAGGGTTTCGACGAGCAGTACTTC
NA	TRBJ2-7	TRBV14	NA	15	CASSPYARTDYEQYF	TGTGCCAGCAGCCCCTACGCTAGGACAGACTACGAGCAGTACTTC
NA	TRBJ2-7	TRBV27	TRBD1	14	CASWVGTGVYEQYF	TGTGCCAGCTGGGTCGGGACAGGGGTATACGAGCAGTACTTC
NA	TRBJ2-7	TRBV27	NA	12	CASGGQVYEQYF	TGTGCCAGCGGCGGGCAAGTTTACGAGCAGTACTTC
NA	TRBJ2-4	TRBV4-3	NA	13	CASSQEAGNIQYF	TGCGCCAGCAGCCAAGAAGCTGGAAACATTCAGTACTTC
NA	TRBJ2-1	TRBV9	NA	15	CASSVVANYYNEQFF	TGTGCCAGCAGCGTCGTAGCGAACTACTACAATGAGCAGTTCTTC
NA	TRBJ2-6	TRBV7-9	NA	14	CATLVASGANGLTF	TGTGCCACCCTAGTGGCGTCTGGGGCCAACGGCCTGACTTTC
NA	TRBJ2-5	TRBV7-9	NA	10	CASTQLTQYF	TGTGCCAGCACCCAACTGACCCAGTACTTC
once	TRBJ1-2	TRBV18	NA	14	CASSPYRTNYGYTF	TGTGCCAGCTCACCTTACAGGACGAACTATGGCTACACCTTC
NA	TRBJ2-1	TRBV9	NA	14	CASSARLDYNEQFF	TGTGCCAGCAGCGCGAGACTAGACTACAATGAGCAGTTCTTC
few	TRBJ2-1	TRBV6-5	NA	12	CASSYPRGEQFF	TGTGCCAGCAGTTACCCTCGGGGTGAGCAGTTCTTC
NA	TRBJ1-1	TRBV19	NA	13	CASSIGGDTEAFF	TGTGCCAGTAGTATCGGGGGTGACACTGAAGCTTTCTTT
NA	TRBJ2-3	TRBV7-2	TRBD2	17	CASSLVPLAGGPDTQYF	TGTGCCAGCAGCTTAGTCCCTTTAGCGGGAGGGCCGGATACGCAGTATTTT
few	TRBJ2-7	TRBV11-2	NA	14	CASSLEGRRRGQYF	TGTGCCAGCAGCTTAGAGGGTCGCAGACGAGGGCAGTACTTC
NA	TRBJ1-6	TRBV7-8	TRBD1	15	CASSLAGQTNSPLHF	TGTGCCAGCAGCTTAGCGGGACAGACTAATTCACCCCTCCACTTT
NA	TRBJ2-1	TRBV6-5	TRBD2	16	CASSYSSLAGGWEQFF	TGTGCCAGCAGTTACTCGAGCCTAGCGGGAGGTTGGGAGCAGTTCTTC
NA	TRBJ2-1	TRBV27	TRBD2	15	CASSELAGVNNEQFF	TGTGCCAGCAGTGAGCTAGCGGGAGTTAACAATGAGCAGTTCTTC
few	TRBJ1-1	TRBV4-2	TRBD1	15	CASSQGRGLHTEAFF	TGTGCCAGCAGCCAAGGAAGGGGGCTACACACTGAAGCTTTCTTT
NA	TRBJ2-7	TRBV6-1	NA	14	CASSLGRATYEQYF	TGTGCCAGCAGTTTAGGCAGGGCTACCTACGAGCAGTACTTC
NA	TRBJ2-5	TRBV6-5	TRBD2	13	CASSLGLAGTQYF	TGTGCCAGCAGCCTCGGACTAGCGGGGACCCAGTACTTC
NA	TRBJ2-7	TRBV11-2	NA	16	CASSLSLAKILYEQYF	TGTGCCAGCAGCTTATCGCTAGCGAAAATCCTCTACGAGCAGTACTTC
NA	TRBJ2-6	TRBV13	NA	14	CASSTGYGANVLTF	TGTGCCAGCAGCACAGGTTATGGGGCCAACGTCCTGACTTTC
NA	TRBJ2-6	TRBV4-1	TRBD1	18	CASSHDGTAWSGANVLTF	TGCGCCAGCAGCCATGACGGGACAGCCTGGTCTGGGGCCAACGTCCTGACTTTC
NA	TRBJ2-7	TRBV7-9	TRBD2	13	CSSSLAGGGKQYF	TGTTCCAGCAGCTTAGCGGGAGGGGGGAAGCAGTACTTC
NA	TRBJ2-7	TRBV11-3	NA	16	CASSRTGTGKFYEQYF	TGTGCCAGCAGCCGCACGGGTACAGGGAAATTCTACGAGCAGTACTTC
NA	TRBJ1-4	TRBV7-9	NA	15	CSSSLGGQMNEKLFF	TGTTCCAGCAGCTTAGGAGGACAGATGAATGAAAAACTGTTTTTT
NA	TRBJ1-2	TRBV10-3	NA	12	CAISEMETGITF	TGTGCCATCAGTGAGATGGAAACAGGAATCACCTTC
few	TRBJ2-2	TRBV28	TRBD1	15	CASSQGQTNTGELFF	TGTGCCAGCAGTCAGGGACAGACGAACACCGGGGAGCTGTTTTTT
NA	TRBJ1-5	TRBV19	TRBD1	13	CASSPTGTQPQHF	TGTGCCAGTAGCCCGACAGGGACTCAGCCCCAGCATTTT
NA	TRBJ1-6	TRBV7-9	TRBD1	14	CASSSQGAMFTLHF	TGTGCCAGCAGCTCGCAGGGGGCCATGTTCACCCTCCACTTT
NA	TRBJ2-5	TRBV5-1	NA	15	CASSLAIFNGETQYF	TGCGCCAGCAGCTTGGCCATTTTCAACGGGGAGACCCAGTACTTC
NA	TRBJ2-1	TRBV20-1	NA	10	CSARSGEQFF	TGCAGTGCTAGGAGCGGTGAGCAGTTCTTC
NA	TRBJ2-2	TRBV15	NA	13	CATSRDPTGELFF	TGTGCCACCAGCAGAGACCCAACCGGGGAGCTGTTTTTT
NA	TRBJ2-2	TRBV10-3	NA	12	CAISGGAGELFF	TGTGCCATCAGTGGGGGGGCCGGGGAGCTGTTTTTT
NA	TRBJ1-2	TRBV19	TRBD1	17	CASSIPTHGTGHYGYTF	TGTGCCAGTAGTATCCCTACCCACGGGACAGGTCACTATGGCTACACCTTC